Listed here are 28 T cell receptor beta chains from one sample, sequenced in a study of OX40 agonist ivuxolimab in advanced cancers. Assay used: immunoSEQ multiplex PCR; TCRdb lists only in-frame clones, some missing. The sample lists about 94,000 clones; roughly 91% were seen once. The material sequenced was CD4+ or CD8+ T cells sorted from blood, taken in a trial of the OX40 agonist ivuxolimab. The receptors were sampled from an adult with an advanced solid tumor such as melanoma, head and neck, liver or kidney cancer.

The rearrangement uses TRBV5-1 and TRBJ1-2; D gene ambiguous. The CDR3 consists of 16 residues. Trimming took off 4 bases at V and 0 bases at J, with 16 bases between the two ends. Germline-derived CDR1 and CDR2 are SGHRS and YFSETQ. CDR3 protein: CASSDGLTSANYGYTF. The CDR3 region has the DNA TGCGCCAGCAGCGACGGGCTCACCTCGGCTAACTATGGCTACACCTTC.

The V gene is TRBV14, the J gene TRBJ1-2, with a weak D call TRBD1 (6 bases). CDR1 SGHDN and CDR2 FVKESK come from the germline V gene. V shed 2 bases and J shed 7 bases, with 17 bases lying between them. The CDR3 length is 15 residues. CDR3 nucleotide sequence: TGTGCCAGCAGCCAAACGGGACACCCCATTGGTGGCTACACCTTC. Translated, it gives CASSQTGHPIGGYTF.

The chain's CDR3 is CASTSGLNEKLFF. In DNA, the CDR3 is TGTGCCAGCACTTCCGGGCTTAATGAAAAACTGTTTTTT. This chain connects TRBV28 to TRBJ1-4; D remains unclear. The CDR3 spans 13 residues. Per the germline V gene, CDR1 is MDHEN and CDR2 is SYDVKM. The germline V and J ends were trimmed by 7 bases and 4 bases, with 10 bases remaining between them.

V usage is TRBV29-1 and J usage is TRBJ2-7, with no clear D. CDR3 length: 14 residues. Germline values: CDR1 SQVTM, CDR2 ANQGSEA. V was clipped by 2 bases and J by 6 bases, with 17 bases between them. The CDR3: CSVEPLRGAGEQYF. The CDR3 DNA follows: TGCAGCGTTGAACCCCTCAGAGGCGCTGGCGAGCAGTACTTC.

The chain is built from TRBV27 and TRBJ1-6; a possible D gene is TRBD1 (5 bases). CDR1 and CDR2 from the germline V gene are MNHEY and SMNVEV (reference sequence). With 2 bases removed from V and 6 bases from J, the gap between germline ends came to 14 bases. The CDR3 totals 16 residues. CDR3 loop: CASSLIGTILNSPLHF. The CDR3 region has the DNA TGTGCCAGCAGTTTAATAGGGACGATCCTTAATTCACCCCTCCACTTT.

V is TRBV7-9 and J is TRBJ1-4; D gene ambiguous. The CDR3 length is 14 residues. Germline CDR1 is SEHNR and CDR2 is FQNEAQ (reference sequence). V gave up 0 bases and J gave up 5 bases, with 7 bases separating them. The CDR3: CASSLAGGNEKLFF. In nucleotides, the CDR3 is TGTGCCAGCAGCTTAGCGGGTGGGAATGAAAAACTGTTTTTT.

The chain has TRBV5-1 and TRBJ2-5, with TRBD2 matching 7 bases. The length of the CDR3 is 12 residues. Germline values: CDR1 SGHRS, CDR2 YFSETQ. The J segment lost 4 bases and the V segment lost 4 bases, leaving 1 base of the junction unmatched. The CDR3 loop reads CASSASGETQYF. In DNA, the CDR3 is TGCGCCAGCAGCGCTAGCGGAGAGACCCAGTACTTC.

The rearrangement joins TRBV6-4 to TRBJ2-7; D unclear. The germline gives CDR1 MRHNA, CDR2 SNTAGT. This CDR3 contains 14 residues. The germline V and J ends were trimmed by 2 bases and 2 bases, with 10 bases remaining between them. The CDR3 nucleotides are TGTGCCAGCAGTGACGGGCCGCTCCCCTACGAGCAGTACTTC. Protein sequence: CASSDGPLPYEQYF.

The rearrangement links TRBV5-8 to TRBJ1-2, with D perhaps matching TRBD1 (6 bases). V lost 3 bases, J lost 4 bases, and 16 bases lay in between. Germline CDR1 is SGHTS and CDR2 is YDEGEE. The CDR3 is 15 amino acids. In DNA, the CDR3 is TGTGCCAGCAGCTCCCCGGGACAAACCAGCTATGGCTACACCTTC. Encoded protein: CASSSPGQTSYGYTF.

J is TRBJ2-2 and V is TRBV19; TRBD2 matches at 12 bases. Germline V gene lookup returns CDR1 LNHDA and CDR2 SQIVND (reference sequence). The length of the CDR3 is 16 residues. The V segment lost 6 bases and the J segment 5 bases; nucleotides outside the gene matches: 7. In DNA, the CDR3 is TGTGCCAGTAGGGAGACTAGCGGGGGAGTAACCGGGGAGCTGTTTTTT. Translated: CASRETSGGVTGELFF. Using reference TRBV19 and TRBJ2-2 for the parts outside the CDR3, the full variable domain is DGGITQSPKYLFRKEGQNVTLSCEQNLNHDAMYWYRQDPGQGLRLIYYSQIVNDFQKGDIAEGYSVSREKKESFPLTVTSAQKNPTAFYLCASRETSGGVTGELFFGEGSRLTVL.

The rearrangement joins TRBV7-8 to TRBJ2-7; 7 bases are shared with TRBD1. J gave up 2 bases and V 2 bases, and 3 bases lay outside the gene matches. Germline CDR1 is SGHVS and CDR2 is FQNEAQ. CDR3 length: 14 amino acids. The chain's CDR3 is CASSLRDRAYEQYF. The CDR3 DNA sequence: TGTGCCAGCAGCTTACGGGACAGAGCCTACGAGCAGTACTTC.

This clone was counted only a few times. The V and J genes are TRBV21-1 and TRBJ1-1; the table gives TRBD1 as D, unverified against the DNA. TRBV21-1 is recorded as a pseudogene. This CDR3 has 14 residues. Here the CDR3 reads CASSPHSMNTEAFF. DNA for the CDR3: TGTGCCAGCAGCCCCCATTCCATGAACACTGAAGCTTTCTTT.

The chain is built from TRBV19 and TRBJ2-5, with D possibly being TRBD1 (5 bases). Trimming left V 3 bases short and J 7 bases short, with 9 bases between. This CDR3 is 12 amino acids long. Germline CDR1 and CDR2: LNHDA and SQIVND (reference sequence). In nucleotides, the CDR3 is TGTGCCAGTAGTATTGATAGGGGGACCCAGTACTTC. Translation gives CASSIDRGTQYF.

J is TRBJ1-1 and V is TRBV10-3; D remains ambiguous. Trimming took off 0 bases at V and 6 bases at J, with 11 bases between the two ends. Germline CDR1 is ENHRY and CDR2 is SYGVKD. This CDR3 contains 14 residues. CDR3 protein: CAISESQHGSEAFF. DNA of the CDR3: TGTGCCATCAGTGAGTCTCAGCATGGGTCTGAAGCTTTCTTT.

This clone was detected only a few times. The chain couples TRBV6-6 to TRBJ1-6; 7 bases map to TRBD1. Germline-derived CDR1 and CDR2 are MNHNY and SVGAGI (reference sequence). V lost 6 bases to trimming and J lost 6 bases; unmatched junction nucleotides: 11. The CDR3 spans 16 residues. As DNA, the CDR3 is TGTGCCAGCAGACCCACAGGGGTCCCCCCTAATTCACCCCTCCACTTT. Residues: CASRPTGVPPNSPLHF.

This clone occurred a few times. V and J are TRBV10-1 and TRBJ1-1; the match to TRBD1 covers 7 bases. The V segment lost 4 bases and the J segment 1 base; nucleotides outside the gene matches: 3. Germline V gene sequence: CDR1 WNHNN, CDR2 SYGVQD (reference sequence). The CDR3 is 14 amino acids. CDR3 in DNA: TGCGCCAGCAGTGCGGACAGGAGGAACACTGAAGCTTTCTTT. Translating it yields CASSADRRNTEAFF.

The chain recombines TRBV7-2 with TRBJ2-1; 7 positions match TRBD2. The J segment lost 5 bases and the V segment lost 5 bases, leaving 15 bases of the junction unmatched. CDR1 is SGHTA, CDR2 FQGNSA, per germline. The CDR3 has 17 residues. CDR3 loop: CASSPNRPGLNHNEQFF. DNA for the CDR3: TGTGCCAGCAGCCCGAATCGGCCGGGACTAAATCACAATGAGCAGTTCTTC. Using reference TRBV7-2 and TRBJ2-1 for the parts outside the CDR3, the full variable domain is GAGVSQSPSNKVTEKGKDVELRCDPISGHTALYWYRQSLGQGLEFLIYFQGNSAPDKSGLPSDRFSAERTGGSVSTLTIQRTQQEDSAVYLCASSPNRPGLNHNEQFFGPGTRLTVL.

J is TRBJ2-3 and V is TRBV7-2; D uncertain. Trimming pared 1 base from V and 2 bases from J, leaving 7 bases between. The germline V gene has CDR1 SGHTA and CDR2 FQGNSA. The CDR3 consists of 14 residues. CDR3 DNA sequence: TGTGCCAGCAGCTTAGGCGGTTTCACAGATACGCAGTATTTT. Translating gives CASSLGGFTDTQYF.

The chain uses TRBV4-1 and TRBJ1-6; 7 bases align to TRBD1. The V gene end was trimmed by 3 bases and the J gene end by 9 bases; junction bases not matched to a gene: 5. The CDR3 runs to 14 residues. The germline V gene has CDR1 MGHRA and CDR2 YSYEKL. This CDR3 is CASSHGQELSPLHF. CDR3 nucleotides: TGCGCCAGCAGCCACGGACAGGAGCTTTCACCCCTCCACTTT.

The chain uses TRBV6-1 and TRBJ2-7; the match to TRBD1 covers 11 bases. CDR1 MNHNS and CDR2 SASEGT come from the germline V gene. V shed 4 bases and J 5 bases; nucleotides not matched to a gene: 4. The CDR3 sequence is 14 residues long. CDR3: CASSGTGGANEQYF. The CDR3 region has the DNA TGTGCCAGCAGTGGGACAGGGGGCGCGAACGAGCAGTACTTC.

The chain couples TRBV7-2 to TRBJ2-7, with D perhaps TRBD1 or TRBD2 (5 bases each). The CDR3 is 15 residues long. From germline, CDR1 is SGHTA and CDR2 FQGNSA. Trimming shortened V by 5 bases and J by 1 base, and 15 bases separated the two germline ends. CDR3 amino acids: CASSTSGTESYEQYF. In nucleotides, the CDR3 is TGTGCCAGCAGCACGTCCGGGACGGAGTCCTACGAGCAGTACTTC.

The V gene is TRBV19, the J gene TRBJ2-2, with a weak D call TRBD2 (5 bases). CDR1 and CDR2 (germline): LNHDA, SQIVND (reference sequence). This CDR3 contains 18 residues. Trimming took off 10 bases at V and 3 bases at J, with 27 bases between the two ends. Here the CDR3 reads CATTLPGMELTDTGELFF. In DNA form, the CDR3 reads TGTGCCACCACCCTCCCGGGGATGGAGCTTACGGACACCGGGGAGCTGTTTTTT.

V usage is TRBV25-1 and J usage is TRBJ2-7, with 9 bases identical to TRBD1. Germline V gene sequence: CDR1 MGHDK, CDR2 SYGVNS. J was trimmed by 5 bases and V by 1 base; bases with no gene match: 6. The CDR3 length is 15 residues. CDR3 region: CASSESTGGFNEQYF. CDR3 coding DNA: TGTGCCAGCAGTGAATCAACAGGGGGCTTCAACGAGCAGTACTTC.

The genes are TRBV4-3 and TRBJ1-2, with 9 bases fitting TRBD1. The CDR3 has 13 residues. Per germline, CDR1 LGHNA and CDR2 YSLEER. V was clipped by 4 bases and J by 8 bases; unmatched bases: 5. The chain's CDR3 is CASSPQQGAGYTF. In DNA form, the CDR3 reads TGCGCCAGCAGCCCACAACAGGGGGCAGGCTACACCTTC.

This clone has more than one count but fewer than ten. The chain combines TRBV29-1 with TRBJ1-1; no clear D. Trimming left V 4 bases short and J 11 bases short, with 14 bases between. CDR3 length: 11 amino acids. The germline V gene encodes CDR1 SQVTM and CDR2 ANQGSEA. The CDR3 is CSVVGLGYAFF. As DNA, the CDR3 is TGCAGCGTTGTAGGTTTGGGCTATGCTTTCTTT.

The genes are TRBV29-1 and TRBJ2-1; D call uncertain. This CDR3 has 15 residues. Germline V gene data show CDR1 as SQVTM and CDR2 as ANQGSEA. V was shortened by 3 bases and J by 0 bases, with 12 bases between the two germline ends. This CDR3 is CSVDLGQSSYNEQFF. The DNA of the CDR3 is TGCAGCGTTGATCTGGGCCAGAGCTCCTACAATGAGCAGTTCTTC.

This clone was seen only once. The chain combines TRBV6-6 with TRBJ2-1; D is possibly TRBD1 (6 bases). Germline assignment: CDR1 MNHNY and CDR2 SVGAGI (reference sequence). The CDR3 contains 16 residues. The V end lost 0 bases, the J end lost 8 bases, and 17 bases lay between the germline ends. This chain's CDR3 is CASSYSRSQGSYEQFF. CDR3 coding DNA: TGTGCCAGCAGTTACTCAAGGTCGCAGGGGTCGTATGAGCAGTTCTTC.

The chain links TRBV30 to TRBJ2-3; D remains unclear. Trimming took off 8 bases at V and 6 bases at J, with 9 bases between the two ends. Germline V gene data show CDR1 as GTSNPN and CDR2 as SVGIG (reference sequence). The CDR3 spans 10 residues. The CDR3 DNA follows: TGTGCCGCAGCCAGGGATACGCAGTATTTT. Amino acids: CAAARDTQYF.